The clone carrying this TCR beta chain has at least ten counts. Its antigen is undetermined. This entry is derived from a study of blood T cells in healthy people across ages. In each sample, at least 7 million PBMCs were isolated. Per sample, extraction of total RNA gave at least 5 micrograms in every case. In germline, CDR1 is PRHDT, CDR2 FYEKMQ (reference sequence). The CDR3 covers 14 residues. V lost 3 bases and J lost 6; bases outside the gene matches: 5. Findings of the study overall: Roughly linear declines in TCR beta diversity per million T cells occurred with age.

The second PCR ran about 6 to 11 cycles with a sample-barcoded 5' primer and J-beta primers. Using its own MiXCR run on the 5' RACE reads, TCRdb lists one record per CDR3 protein. The data show about 760,000 distinct CDR3 sequences, roughly 56% seen once. The chain couples TRBV13 to TRBJ2-3; TRBD2 matches at 8 bases. Sequences were obtained from blood. The sequence derives from a man aged 40-49 years in good health. CDR3 sequence: CASSFSLAGDTQYF. CDR3 DNA: TGTGCCAGCAGCTTTAGCCTAGCGGGTGATACGCAGTATTTT.